Shown below are 4 T cell receptor beta chains from a single sample sequenced in a study of blood T cell repertoires in COVID-19. Produced via immunoSEQ multiplex PCR; TCRdb's table is partial and in-frame only. The sample holds around 99,000 clones, 70% to 90% seen once. Sequenced sample: peripheral blood. These receptors were collected from a human donor in a cohort sampled during active COVID-19.

The chain is built from TRBV18 and TRBJ1-1; 9 bases are shared with TRBD1. CDR1 and CDR2 (germline): KGHSH, LQKENI. J gave up 0 bases and V 4 bases, and 0 bases lay outside the gene matches. There are 14 residues in the CDR3. The CDR3: CASSRTGVNTEAFF. For the CDR3, the DNA is TGTGCCAGCTCACGGACAGGGGTGAACACTGAAGCTTTCTTT.

The V call is TRBV15, the J call TRBJ1-2; unclear D gene. The CDR3 extends over 15 amino acids. The germline gives CDR1 LNHNV, CDR2 YYDKDF (reference sequence). The germline V and J ends were trimmed by 0 bases and 1 base, with 9 bases remaining between them. This chain's CDR3 is CATSRDISNNYGYTF. The CDR3 nucleotides read TGTGCCACCAGCAGAGATATTAGTAATAACTATGGCTACACCTTC.

This chain joins TRBV5-1 and TRBJ2-3, with 14 bases fitting TRBD2. The CDR3 is 17 amino acids. The germline gives CDR1 SGHRS, CDR2 YFSETQ. After removal of 4 bases from V and 3 bases from J, the junction contained 7 bases not matched to a gene. CDR3 nucleotide sequence: TGCGCCAGCAGCCGGGGACTAGCGGGAGCTGGTACAGATACGCAGTATTTT. Protein product: CASSRGLAGAGTDTQYF.

The J gene is TRBJ2-3, the V gene TRBV4-3; perhaps TRBD2 as D (7 bases). From germline, CDR1 is LGHNA and CDR2 YSLEER. Trimming pared 1 base from V and 3 bases from J, leaving 14 bases between. The CDR3 is 16 residues long. The CDR3 DNA reads as TGCGCCAGCAGCCAAGGGGGTAAGGGGGGGACAGATACGCAGTATTTT. It is translated as CASSQGGKGGTDTQYF.